A selection of T cell receptor beta chains follows, all from one sample in a study of post-analysis software for immune sequencing data. TCRdb reanalysed the PCR reads using MiXCR and keeps one entry per CDR3 protein. The sample shows hundreds of thousands of distinct CDR3 sequences, 25% to 30% of them seen only once. Sequenced: blood. The source is a girl aged 10 to 17 with multiple sclerosis. Both conserved end residues are part of each CDR3. The D gene is left open where the match is weak. Clone size appears in some rows only: once, few, many, or a class for an expanded clone.

TRBV29-1	.	TRBJ2-1	.	TGCAGCGTTGATTCCCGCTGGGAGCGGAGCTCCTACAATGAGCAGTTCTTC	CSVDSRWERSSYNEQFF
TRBV29-1	.	TRBJ2-1	many	TGCAGCGCTACTAGGGGAAATGAGCAGTTCTTC	CSATRGNEQFF
TRBV12-3/TRBV12-4	TRBD1	TRBJ2-3	.	TGTGCCACCCGGACAGGGGGTCTAAATGCGCAGTATTTT	CATRTGGLNAQYF
TRBV20-1	TRBD2	TRBJ2-2	.	TGCAGTGCTAGGGACCTAGCGGGGGAAGTCACCGGGGAGCTGTTTTTT	CSARDLAGEVTGELFF
TRBV28	.	TRBJ2-7	.	TGTGCCAGCAGGCTGGTCTTAGACTCCTACGAGCAGTACTTC	CASRLVLDSYEQYF
TRBV4-3	TRBD1	TRBJ2-7	few	TGCGCCAGCAGCCAGAGAGTTGCGACAGGGGATATCTACGAGCAGTACTTC	CASSQRVATGDIYEQYF
TRBV20-1	TRBD2	TRBJ2-3	.	TGCAGTGCTAGGTCTGGTGGGGGGGGCACAGATACGCAGTATTTT	CSARSGGGGTDTQYF
TRBV29-1	TRBD2	TRBJ2-3	few	TGCAGCGTTGAACTAGCGGTACTCACAGATACGCAGTATTTT	CSVELAVLTDTQYF
TRBV28	TRBD2	TRBJ2-1	few	TGTGCCAGCAGCCTACTGCCGGGACTAGCGGGAGGGAGTGGGGACAATGAGCAGTTCTTC	CASSLLPGLAGGSGDNEQFF
TRBV2	TRBD1	TRBJ1-2	few	TGTGCCAGCAGCGGGACAGGACACAGTGGGAACTATGGCTACACCTTC	CASSGTGHSGNYGYTF
TRBV10-2	.	TRBJ2-7	many	TGCGCCAGCAGTGAGTCGCGACAGTCCACAGAGCAGTACTTC	CASSESRQSTEQYF
TRBV7-2	.	TRBJ1-2	few	TGTGCCAGCAGCTTAGGTGGACGCAGCTATGGCTACACCTTC	CASSLGGRSYGYTF
TRBV20-1	TRBD2	TRBJ2-4	few	TGCAGTGCTAGGGGGGCTAGCGGGAGGAACATTCAGTACTTC	CSARGASGRNIQYF
TRBV4-3	TRBD1	TRBJ2-7	.	TGCGCCAGCAGCCAAGGCCAGGGGGCCGGGTACGAGCAGTACTTC	CASSQGQGAGYEQYF
TRBV6-5	TRBD1	TRBJ2-5	few	TGTGCCAGCAGTAGTAGACAGGGGATGGAGACCCAGTACTTC	CASSSRQGMETQYF
TRBV20-1	TRBD1	TRBJ2-7	.	TGCAGTGCCAGGGGGGACAGGCGTACCGAGCAGTACTTC	CSARGDRRTEQYF
TRBV25-1	.	TRBJ2-5	many	TGTGCCAGCAGTGAATTTAGGGATTGGGAGACCCAGTACTTC	CASSEFRDWETQYF
TRBV7-2	.	TRBJ2-5	.	TGTGCCAGCAGCTTATGCTCCACCCAATCGAAAGAGACCCAGTACTTC	CASSLCSTQSKETQYF
TRBV10-3	TRBD1	TRBJ1-1	few	TGTGCCATCAGTGAGTTCCCGACAGGGACCCTGAACACTGAAGCTTTCTTT	CAISEFPTGTLNTEAFF
TRBV10-3	.	TRBJ2-7	.	TGTGCCATCAGCTCGGGCCAGGCACGGTCCTACGAGCAGTACTTC	CAISSGQARSYEQYF
TRBV6-2/TRBV6-3	.	TRBJ2-5	.	TGTGCCAGCAGAAACCTGGGGGTCCTGGAGACCCAGTACTTC	CASRNLGVLETQYF
TRBV7-2	TRBD1	TRBJ1-1	.	TGTGCCAGCAGCCTAAACAGGGGCCAAGCTTTCTTT	CASSLNRGQAFF
TRBV7-2	.	TRBJ2-1	few	TGTGCCAGCGCTCGGGGCACCTACTCCGGGAATGAGCAGTTCTTC	CASARGTYSGNEQFF
TRBV20-1	.	TRBJ2-7	.	TGCAGTGCTAGAGATGGAACACCCCAGGGCCACGAGCAGTACTTC	CSARDGTPQGHEQYF
TRBV9	TRBD2	TRBJ2-2	.	TGTACCAGCAGCGTAGCCCCGCTAGCGGGGGGAGGCCCCGGGGAGCTGTTTTTT	CTSSVAPLAGGGPGELFF
TRBV11-2	.	TRBJ2-3	.	TGTGCCAGCAGCCCTAACCCGGGGAGTAGCACAGATACGCAGTATTTT	CASSPNPGSSTDTQYF
TRBV20-1	.	TRBJ2-5	few	TGCAGTGCTAAGAGGGGGGAGACCCAGTACTTC	CSAKRGETQYF
TRBV20-1	.	TRBJ2-1	many	TGCAGTGCTAGAGATTTGTGGGGCGGGGACAATGAGCAGTTCTTC	CSARDLWGGDNEQFF
TRBV5-1	.	TRBJ1-1	.	TGCGCCAGCAGCTTGGTACCGAGGGTGGATACGCTGAACACTGAAGCTTTCTTT	CASSLVPRVDTLNTEAFF
TRBV20-1	TRBD2	TRBJ2-7	few	TGCAGTGCTAGAGGGGGACTAGCGGAAGTGGGGCAGTACTTC	CSARGGLAEVGQYF
TRBV6-1	.	TRBJ2-5	.	TGTGCCAGCAGCCTACCAGAGACCCAGTACTTC	CASSLPETQYF
TRBV6-5	.	TRBJ1-2	many	TGTGCCAGCAGTTCCAGGGTTTATGGCTACACCTTC	CASSSRVYGYTF
TRBV9	.	TRBJ2-3	few	TGTGCCAGCAGCGTAGCAAGCGTCACAGATACGCAGTATTTT	CASSVASVTDTQYF
TRBV12-3/TRBV12-4	.	TRBJ2-3	.	TGTGCCAGCAGGCTCAGGGTCGGCACAGATACGCAGTATTTT	CASRLRVGTDTQYF
TRBV3-1	.	TRBJ2-3	.	TGTGCCAGCTCAAAGTCCCCTGGCACGGATACGCAGTATTTT	CASSKSPGTDTQYF
TRBV4-1	TRBD2	TRBJ2-5	.	TGCGCCAGCAGCCAAGATCTGGCGGGCGGGGGGACCCAGTACTTC	CASSQDLAGGGTQYF
TRBV9	.	TRBJ2-7	many	TGTGCCAGCAGCGTAGGGCCCCCCGACGAGCAGTACTTC	CASSVGPPDEQYF
TRBV10-3	.	TRBJ2-2	.	TGTGCCATCAGCACTCCGGGAGCTAAATGGACCGGGGAGCTGTTTTTT	CAISTPGAKWTGELFF
TRBV9	TRBD2	TRBJ2-1	.	TGTGCCAGCAGCGCCGTATGGACTAGCAATGAGCAGTTCTTC	CASSAVWTSNEQFF
TRBV7-9	TRBD2	TRBJ2-4	.	TGTGCCAGCAGCTTAGCAGCTAGCGGGAGCGGATCCGTCAAAAACATTCAGTACTTC	CASSLAASGSGSVKNIQYF
TRBV2	.	TRBJ2-3	.	TGTGCCAGCAGTGAGTCGATTGGGGGCACAGATACGCAGTATTTT	CASSESIGGTDTQYF
TRBV20-1	TRBD2	TRBJ2-7	few	TGCAGTGCTAGAGAGGGGGCTAGCGGGAGGTACAGGTACGAGCAGTACTTC	CSAREGASGRYRYEQYF
TRBV20-1	.	TRBJ1-5	few	TGCAGTGCTAGTCCCCAGATAAGCAATCAGCCCCAGCATTTT	CSASPQISNQPQHF
TRBV7-2	TRBD2	TRBJ2-5	.	TGTGCCAGCAGCTTATCGGCTAGCGGGAGGTATATGGAGACCCAGTACTTC	CASSLSASGRYMETQYF
TRBV29-1	.	TRBJ1-2	once	TGCAGCGTTCAAGACTATGGCTACACCTTC	CSVQDYGYTF
TRBV29-1	.	TRBJ1-1	few	TGCAGCGTGTTAAGACAGGCCGACACTGAAGCTTTCTTT	CSVLRQADTEAFF
TRBV6-6	TRBD1	TRBJ2-7	.	TGTGCCAACAGTACCACGGCTTGGGGACAGGGGGCGAACGAGCAGTACTTC	CANSTTAWGQGANEQYF
TRBV10-3	.	TRBJ1-2	.	TGTGCCATCAGTGAGTCGGGGACCCACTTATCCTACACCTTC	CAISESGTHLSYTF